The 32 T cell receptor beta chains given below trace back to one sample, sequenced in a study of T-cell reconstitution after alpha-beta-depleted transplantation in children (dated by TCRdb to 2016 to 2017). The label giving this sample's treatment or condition can be read as: allogeneic hematopoietic cell transplantation with graft depleted of TCRalphabeta T cells and CD19 B cells. Libraries were prepared through PCR. Sequencing took place on an Illumina HiSeq 2500. Molecular barcoding was employed in the preparation of TCR libraries, with unique molecular identifiers being used to normalize TCRbeta repertoire quantification. TCRdb trimmed the raw reads at Q25, called clones with MiXCR and kept productive beta chains. Records with the same CDR3 protein are collapsed into one entry carrying the most frequent genes and DNA. In all, the sample holds roughly 420,000 distinct CDR3 sequences, and around 15% of those were seen once. Jointly, the top ten make up approximately 29% of the sample.

The material sequenced was PBMCs, mostly from graft donor cells, taken 360 days after TCRalphabeta/CD19-depleted stem cell transplant. The receptor source for this set is a boy less than two years old who had a stem cell transplant for Wiskott-Aldrich syndrome, so the T cells may come from the graft donor.

This chain links TRBV25-1 with TRBJ2-2; D is unresolved. Trimming shortened V by 3 bases and J by 0 bases, and 11 bases separated the two germline ends. Germline V gene sequence: CDR1 MGHDK, CDR2 SYGVNS. The CDR3 loop spans 16 amino acids. The CDR3 spells CASSEAGPPNTGELFF. CDR3 DNA: TGTGCCAGCAGTGAGGCCGGTCCCCCGAACACCGGGGAGCTGTTTTTT.

The chain joins TRBV7-2 to TRBJ2-2; D is undetermined. V shed 1 base and J shed 9 bases, with 9 bases lying between them. Germline-derived CDR1 and CDR2 are SGHTA and FQGNSA. There are 13 residues in the CDR3. The CDR3 sequence is CASSLGHLRELFF. The DNA of the CDR3 is TGTGCCAGCAGCTTAGGACATCTTAGGGAGCTGTTTTTT.

CDR3 DNA: TGTGCCACCTTGGGACCTCCGCCTCCCTACGAGCAGTACTTC. This codes for CATLGPPPPYEQYF. V usage is TRBV28 and J usage is TRBJ2-7; D is tentatively TRBD1 or TRBD2 (5 bases each). This CDR3 is built from 14 residues. In germline, CDR1 is MDHEN, CDR2 SYDVKM. Between the trimmed V and J ends, which lost 10 bases and 2 bases, there was a span of 18 bases.

This clonotype appeared many times. The V call is TRBV12-3 or TRBV12-4, the J call TRBJ2-5; 11 nucleotides match TRBD2. The CDR3 is 13 residues long. After removal of 6 bases from V and 8 bases from J, the junction contained 5 bases not matched to a gene. CDR3 bases: TGTGCCAGCAGGGGGACTAGCGGAACAACCCAGTACTTC. This translates into CASRGTSGTTQYF.

The gene calls are TRBV4-2 and TRBJ2-3; 8 bases agree with TRBD2. Germline loops: CDR1 LGHNA, CDR2 YNFKEQ. The trim removed 5 bases at V and 0 bases at J, leaving 16 bases unmatched. CDR3 size: 19 residues. The CDR3 nucleotides read TGTGCCAGCAGCAGCCACTATAGCGGGATTAGATATAGCACAGATACGCAGTATTTT. This sequence encodes CASSSHYSGIRYSTDTQYF.

The V and J genes are TRBV29-1 and TRBJ2-5, with a possible D match to TRBD1 (5 bases). This CDR3 has 14 amino acids. CDR1 is SQVTM, CDR2 ANQGSEA, per germline. V lost 4 bases and J 1 base, leaving 13 bases between the germline ends. As DNA, the CDR3 is TGCAGCGTTGTGGGCAGGGTGGGCCAAGAGACCCAGTACTTC. It yields the protein CSVVGRVGQETQYF.

This clonotype was seen only a few times. The chain is built from TRBV29-1 and TRBJ2-5; D is perhaps TRBD2 (6 bases). V was trimmed by 6 bases and J by 1 base, leaving 12 bases between them. The CDR3 runs 13 residues. From germline, CDR1 is SQVTM and CDR2 ANQGSEA. In DNA form, the CDR3 reads TGCAGCGTACGAGGGACTTCCCAAGAGACCCAGTACTTC. Its protein product is CSVRGTSQETQYF.

This clonotype was found a few times. The V and J genes are TRBV12-3 or TRBV12-4 and TRBJ1-1; D unresolved. The CDR3 spans 14 residues. V lost 1 base, J lost 4 bases, and 10 bases lay in between. The CDR3 DNA reads as TGTGCCAGCAGTTTAGTAGGAGCTAGCACTGAAGCTTTCTTT. It codes for CASSLVGASTEAFF.

The gene calls are TRBV7-2 and TRBJ2-7; D is perhaps TRBD1 (5 bases). The CDR3 contains 16 residues. The ends were cut back, 1 base at V and 4 bases at J, with 17 bases in the middle. Germline V CDR1 and CDR2: SGHTA, FQGNSA. The CDR3 sequence: CASSLGSGWGRYEQYF. The CDR3 nucleotides are TGTGCCAGCAGCTTAGGCTCAGGGTGGGGTAGGTACGAGCAGTACTTC.

This clonotype was counted between two and nine times. The rearrangement joins TRBV12-3 or TRBV12-4 to TRBJ2-2, with D tentatively TRBD1 or TRBD2 (6 bases each). The CDR3 has 15 residues. Between the trimmed V and J ends, which lost 3 bases and 5 bases, there was a span of 13 bases. CDR3 nucleotides: TGTGCCAGCAGTTTGTTCGGGGGCCGGACCGGGGAGCTGTTTTTT. It codes for CASSLFGGRTGELFF.

This clonotype was observed a few times. An end of the junction differs from the germline gene, which may be a read error. This sequence joins TRBV5-6 and TRBJ2-3; no clear D. The germline V gene has CDR1 SGHDT and CDR2 YYEEEE. The CDR3 covers 13 residues. The CDR3 DNA reads as TGTGCCAGCAGCTTCGCAGGCACAAATACGCAGTATTTT. It encodes CASSFAGTNTQYF. The whole variable domain, remainder taken from reference TRBV5-6 and TRBJ2-3, is DAGVTQSPTHLIKTRGQQVTLRCSPKSGHDTVSWYQQALGQGPQFIFQYYEEEERQRGNFPDRFSGHQFPNYSSELNVNALLLGDSALYLCASSFAGTNTQYFGPGTRLTVL.

The rearrangement joins TRBV5-5 to TRBJ1-6; no definite D call. There are 15 residues in the CDR3. V shed 0 bases and J shed 7 bases, with 11 bases lying between them. Germline assignment: CDR1 SGHKS and CDR2 YYEKEE (reference sequence). CDR3 region: CASSLGGGLNSPLHF. The CDR3 bases are TGTGCCAGCAGCTTGGGGGGTGGATTAAATTCACCCCTCCACTTT.

This clonotype was seen many times. The genes are TRBV4-1 and TRBJ2-7; unclear D gene. The CDR3 totals 16 residues. In germline, CDR1 is MGHRA, CDR2 YSYEKL. The V end was cut by 0 bases, the J end by 3 bases, with 15 bases between. This CDR3 reads CASSQEMRPPDYEQYF. As DNA, the CDR3 is TGCGCCAGCAGCCAAGAGATGCGTCCACCTGACTACGAGCAGTACTTC.

In this sample, this clonotype turned up a few times. The chain carries TRBV5-1 and TRBJ2-3; no clear D. CDR1 is SGHRS, CDR2 YFSETQ, per germline. V lost 8 bases, J lost 1 base, and 20 bases lay in between. The CDR3 covers 16 residues. DNA for the CDR3: TGCGCCAGGCCATCCTCGCAGCGTTACTGCACAGATACGCAGTATTTT. Protein sequence: CARPSSQRYCTDTQYF.

This chain links TRBV4-3 with TRBJ2-3; TRBD1 or TRBD2 may be the D gene (6 bases each). Looked up from germline, CDR1 is LGHNA and CDR2 is YSLEER. This CDR3 spans 14 amino acids. V was clipped by 1 base and J by 8 bases, with 13 bases between them. CDR3 DNA: TGCGCCAGCAGCCAAGGAGGGGGGCACGCTACGCAGTATTTT. Its translation: CASSQGGGHATQYF.

The chain joins TRBV11-2 to TRBJ1-1; no clear D gene. V lost 6 bases, J lost 11 bases, and 22 bases lay in between. CDR3 length: 14 amino acids. Germline V gene data show CDR1 as SGHAT and CDR2 as FQNNGV. CDR3 nucleotide sequence: TGTGCCAGCAGTTTCGTAACAGAAAAAAATGAGGCTTTCTTT. It codes for CASSFVTEKNEAFF.

The J gene is TRBJ2-7, the V gene TRBV7-9; 8 bases align to TRBD2. J gave up 1 base and V 5 bases, and 10 bases lay outside the gene matches. The CDR3 is 16 amino acids. Germline-derived CDR1 and CDR2 are SEHNR and FQNEAQ (reference sequence). The CDR3 bases are TGTGCCAGCAGCCCTAAGACTAGCGATGGGTCCTACGAGCAGTACTTC. Its translation: CASSPKTSDGSYEQYF.

The chain couples TRBV11-2 to TRBJ2-4; the D gene is possibly TRBD1 (5 bases). The CDR3 covers 14 residues. Trimming removed 3 bases from V and 8 bases from J, with 14 bases in between. Germline V lookup: CDR1 SGHAT, CDR2 FQNNGV. CDR3 nucleotides: TGTGCCAGCAGCTTGGGGCTGCGGTGGGACATTCAGTACTTC. It translates to CASSLGLRWDIQYF.

This clonotype was seen more than once but under ten times. V gene TRBV27 combines with J gene TRBJ2-2, with 15 bases fitting TRBD2. J was trimmed by 3 bases and V by 5 bases; bases with no gene match: 7. The CDR3 is 18 amino acids. In germline, CDR1 is MNHEY, CDR2 SMNVEV (reference sequence). CDR3 loop: CASSRTSGRASDTGELFF. In nucleotides, the CDR3 is TGTGCCAGCAGTCGGACTAGCGGGAGGGCCAGCGACACCGGGGAGCTGTTTTTT.

The V gene is TRBV5-1, the J gene TRBJ2-1; D unresolved. V lost 6 bases and J lost 8, with 21 bases in between. The CDR3 has 15 amino acids. The germline gives CDR1 SGHRS, CDR2 YFSETQ. The CDR3 nucleotides are TGCGCCAGCACCCTCCAGGCACCGGTAAGGGATGAGCAGTTCTTC. Its protein product is CASTLQAPVRDEQFF.

This clonotype turned up a few times. The genes are TRBV7-9 and TRBJ1-2; D perhaps matches TRBD1 (5 bases). Trimming stripped 0 bases from V and 8 bases from J, with 13 bases between. The CDR3 is 14 amino acids. Germline CDR1 and CDR2: SEHNR and FQNEAQ (reference sequence). The CDR3 loop reads CASSLAGPRVGYTF. In DNA, the CDR3 is TGTGCCAGCAGCTTAGCGGGCCCCAGGGTGGGCTACACCTTC.

This clonotype was seen only a few times. The V and J genes are TRBV29-1 and TRBJ2-3; D uncertain. Trimming pared 3 bases from V and 3 bases from J, leaving 10 bases between. CDR3 length: 13 amino acids. In germline, CDR1 is SQVTM, CDR2 ANQGSEA. This CDR3 reads CSVDLKGTDTQYF. The CDR3 coding sequence is TGCAGCGTTGATTTGAAAGGGACAGATACGCAGTATTTT.

This clonotype was counted a few times. This chain connects TRBV12-3 or TRBV12-4 to TRBJ2-7; D remains unclear. This CDR3 has 14 amino acids. Trimming shortened V by 5 bases and J by 6 bases, and 17 bases separated the two germline ends. CDR3 protein: CASSRQRHLAEQYF. The CDR3 region has the DNA TGTGCCAGCAGTAGACAAAGACACCTGGCCGAGCAGTACTTC.

The V and J genes are TRBV4-1 and TRBJ2-7, with 12 bases matching TRBD1. The J segment lost 10 bases and the V segment lost 4 bases, leaving 11 bases of the junction unmatched. The CDR3 runs to 15 residues. Germline V lookup: CDR1 MGHRA, CDR2 YSYEKL. Written as DNA, the CDR3 is TGCGCCAGCAGCCTCTCCGGGACAGGGGGCGCGAATCAGTACTTC. Amino acids: CASSLSGTGGANQYF.

The chain couples TRBV14 to TRBJ1-1; D possibly corresponds to TRBD1 (5 bases). V was trimmed by 3 bases and J by 3 bases, leaving 14 bases between them. This CDR3 comprises 15 residues. The germline gives CDR1 SGHDN, CDR2 FVKESK. The DNA for the CDR3 is TGTGCCAGCAGCCAGATCGGGACCCCTTACACTGAAGCTTTCTTT. Protein: CASSQIGTPYTEAFF.

The chain recombines TRBV4-2 with TRBJ2-3, with TRBD2 matching 13 bases. V dropped 5 bases and J dropped 4; count of bases not matched to a gene: 6. This CDR3 is built from 16 residues. Germline CDR1 LGHNA, CDR2 YNFKEQ. The DNA of the CDR3 is TGTGCCAGCAGCGTAGGACTAGCGGGAGCGGCAGATACGCAGTATTTT. Translation: CASSVGLAGAADTQYF.

The genes are TRBV7-2 and TRBJ2-7; TRBD2 agrees at 10 bases. V shed 5 bases, J shed 4 bases, and the junction held 11 bases outside the gene matches. The CDR3 has 16 amino acids. Germline assignment: CDR1 SGHTA and CDR2 FQGNSA. The CDR3: CASSPAHLAGVYEQYF. CDR3 bases: TGTGCCAGCAGCCCTGCTCACCTAGCGGGGGTTTACGAGCAGTACTTC.

This clonotype was seen once. The chain is built from TRBV27 and TRBJ2-3; 11 nucleotides line up with TRBD2. V lost 6 bases, J lost 7 bases, and 9 bases stayed unmatched. CDR3 size: 15 residues. Per germline, CDR1 MNHEY and CDR2 SMNVEV (reference sequence). CDR3 residues: CASRPLAGGPYTQYF. The DNA for the CDR3 is TGTGCCAGCAGACCTCTAGCGGGGGGACCCTATACGCAGTATTTT.

Only a few counts were recorded for this clonotype. The chain couples TRBV29-1 to TRBJ2-7; no reliable D call. The germline V gene has CDR1 SQVTM and CDR2 ANQGSEA. The CDR3 covers 15 residues. V shed 4 bases and J shed 0 bases, with 16 bases lying between them. This chain's CDR3 is CSVGFRTASSYEQYF. For the CDR3, the DNA is TGCAGCGTTGGTTTTAGGACGGCGAGCTCCTACGAGCAGTACTTC.

This clonotype was recorded at least ten times. This chain connects TRBV4-1 to TRBJ1-5; D remains ambiguous. The CDR3 covers 14 residues. CDR1 and CDR2 (germline): MGHRA, YSYEKL. The V gene lost 1 base and the J gene lost 9 bases, with 13 bases spanning the gap. The CDR3 DNA is TGCGCCAGCAGCCAAGTTGACGGGCCTTGGCCCCAGCATTTT. It codes for CASSQVDGPWPQHF.

The chain employs TRBV4-3 and TRBJ2-7, with 7 bases aligning to TRBD1. Germline V gene lookup returns CDR1 LGHNA and CDR2 YSLEER. The CDR3 runs 15 residues. J gave up 3 bases and V 3 bases, and 8 bases lay outside the gene matches. CDR3 region: CASSHHRDSVYEQYF. CDR3 coding DNA: TGCGCCAGCAGCCACCACCGGGACAGCGTCTACGAGCAGTACTTC.

This clonotype was detected only a few times. The J gene is TRBJ2-5, the V gene TRBV9, with TRBD2 matching over 9 bases. Germline-derived CDR1 and CDR2 are SGDLS and YYNGEE. The ends lost 3 bases at V and 1 base at J; junction bases unmatched: 4. This CDR3 comprises 15 residues. The DNA of the CDR3 is TGTGCCAGCAGCGCATCAGCGGGGGGCCAAGAGACCCAGTACTTC. Its protein product is CASSASAGGQETQYF. The full variable domain, its missing parts supplied by reference TRBV9 and TRBJ2-5, is DSGVTQTPKHLITATGQRVTLRCSPRSGDLSVYWYQQSLDQGLQFLIQYYNGEERAKGNILERFSAQQFPDLHSELNLSSLELGDSALYFCASSASAGGQETQYFGPGTRLLVL.